The clone carrying this T cell receptor beta chain is medium-sized within its sample. Its antigen remains unknown. This sample was taken from a study of prognosis after radiotherapy for stage I lung cancer. Overall study context: In about 15 patients the disease was a newly diagnosed primary stage I lung tumor, whereas a few had oligometastatic NSCLC following surgical resection of the primary tumor. Study-level points and caveats: Reportedly, TRBV and TRBJ gene usage differed by presence of metastases in patients.

The CDR3 contains 14 residues. Germline V CDR1 and CDR2: SGHDT, YYEEEE. The V gene end was trimmed by 3 bases and the J gene end by 1 base; junction bases not matched to a gene: 0. Researchers used two-round multiplex PCR to amplify TCR beta CDR3 starting from genomic DNA. With primers specific to each TRBV and TRBJ gene, the first-round PCR was performed. TCRdb re-called the multiplex PCR reads with MiXCR, one entry per CDR3 protein. This table has 13,000 or so distinct CDR3 sequences, approximately 47% appearing once. Sequencing used PBMCs, obtained before or after stereotactic body radiation therapy (not recorded which). The V and J genes are TRBV5-6 and TRBJ1-1; 10 bases match TRBD1. The clonotype was recovered from a donor aged 50 or older with non-small cell lung cancer. The CDR3 bases are TGTGCCAGCAGCTGGGACAGGGGGAACACTGAAGCTTTCTTT. This translates into CASSWDRGNTEAFF.